This T cell receptor beta chain appears in the sequencing data of a study of shared clonotypes between healthy human individuals. Only in-frame clones appear in the TCRdb table, and some are missing; sequencing was by immunoSEQ multiplex PCR. Of roughly 2.5 million clones in the sample, around 94% were seen once. CD45RA-negative memory and CD45RA+ naive subsets were split from the CD4+ cells. Sequencing input: naive CD4+ T cells sorted from blood. The subset denotes: CD45RA+ positively selected. The source of this sequence is a man in his late teens or twenties in good health.

The CDR3 loop reads CASTGLTVEQFF. DNA of the CDR3: TGTGCCAGCACGGGACTTACAGTTGAGCAGTTCTTC. The gene calls are TRBV6-1 and TRBJ2-1, with D possibly TRBD2 on 6 matching bases. V lost 7 bases to trimming and J lost 9 bases, with 13 bases between them. Germline loops: CDR1 MNHNS, CDR2 SASEGT. This CDR3 region has 12 residues.